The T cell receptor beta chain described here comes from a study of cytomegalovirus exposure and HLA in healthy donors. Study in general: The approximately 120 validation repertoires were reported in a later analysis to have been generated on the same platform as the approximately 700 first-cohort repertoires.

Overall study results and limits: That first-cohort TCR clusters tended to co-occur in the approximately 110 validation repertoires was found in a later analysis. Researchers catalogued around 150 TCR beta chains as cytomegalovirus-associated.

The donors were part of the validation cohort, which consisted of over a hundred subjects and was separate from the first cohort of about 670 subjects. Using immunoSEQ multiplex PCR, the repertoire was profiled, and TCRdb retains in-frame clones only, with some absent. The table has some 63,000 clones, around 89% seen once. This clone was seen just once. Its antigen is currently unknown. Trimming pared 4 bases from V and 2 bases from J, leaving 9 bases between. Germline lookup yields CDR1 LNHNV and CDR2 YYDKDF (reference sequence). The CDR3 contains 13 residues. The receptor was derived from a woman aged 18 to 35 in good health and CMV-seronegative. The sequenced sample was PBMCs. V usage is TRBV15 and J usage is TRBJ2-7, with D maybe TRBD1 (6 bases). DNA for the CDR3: TGTGCCACCAGCACGGACAGAACCTACGAGCAGTACTTC. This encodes CATSTDRTYEQYF.